These T cell receptor beta chains were read from a single sample in a study of blood T cell repertoires in COVID-19. Clones were read by immunoSEQ multiplex PCR, and TCRdb kept only the in-frame ones, dropping some. Of 150,000 or so clones in the sample, 76% were seen once. Sequencing used peripheral blood. The source is a woman of 80 years or more with active or convalescent COVID-19. Each CDR3 is given with its conserved first and last residue. D genes are given only for firm matches. Part of the rows lack a size; the others show once, few, many or a class for expanded clones.

>TRBV18|TRBD2|-|TRBJ2-5
CASSQGLGETQYF
TGTGCCAGCTCTCAGGGACTAGGAGAGACCCAGTACTTC
>TRBV15|-|-|TRBJ2-5
CATSSGRLAIGQTQYF
TGTGCCACCAGCAGTGGGAGGTTAGCGATTGGACAGACCCAGTACTTC
>TRBV2|TRBD1|-|TRBJ1-5
CARGTGGGTQHF
TGTGCCAGAGGGACAGGCGGTGGGACCCAGCATTTT
>TRBV4-3|TRBD1|-|TRBJ1-2
CASSQDLAAGQLSGYTF
TGCGCCAGCAGCCAAGATCTGGCCGCGGGACAGCTCTCCGGCTACACCTTC
>TRBV19|-|-|TRBJ1-6
CASSTHSNSPLHF
TGTGCCAGTAGTACCCATTCTAATTCACCCCTCCACTTT
>TRBV28|-|-|TRBJ1-2
CASSFRRLDGYTF
TGTGCCAGCAGTTTCCGCAGATTGGATGGCTACACCTTC
>TRBV5-1|-|-|TRBJ1-3
CASSDQVGNTIYF
TGCGCCAGCAGCGACCAGGTTGGAAACACCATATATTTT
>TRBV28|-|once|TRBJ2-7
CASTWGAGAPGGEQYF
TGTGCCAGCACTTGGGGGGCGGGGGCCCCTGGAGGGGAGCAGTACTTC
>TRBV6-1|TRBD1|-|TRBJ2-1
CASSERQGAVQFF
TGTGCCAGCAGTGAACGGCAGGGGGCCGTGCAGTTCTTC
>TRBV7-2|-|-|TRBJ1-5
CASSLTQYSNQPQHF
TGTGCCAGCAGCTTAACACAGTATAGCAATCAGCCCCAGCATTTT
>TRBV5-1|TRBD1|few|TRBJ2-3
CASSLALGTGADTQYF
TGCGCCAGCAGCTTGGCCCTCGGGACAGGGGCAGATACGCAGTATTTT
>TRBV5-1|TRBD1|-|TRBJ2-7
CASSAVGTGKTEQYF
TGCGCCAGCAGCGCCGTTGGGACAGGGAAGACTGAGCAGTACTTC
>TRBV10-3|TRBD2|-|TRBJ2-7
CAIKAGRERNSYEQYF
TGTGCCATCAAGGCAGGGCGGGAGCGAAACTCCTACGAGCAGTACTTC
>TRBV6-2/TRBV6-3|TRBD2|once|TRBJ2-1
CASSYSIASGAPSKAYNEQFF
TGTGCCAGCAGTTACTCGATTGCTAGCGGGGCCCCCTCGAAAGCCTACAATGAGCAGTTCTTC
>TRBV30|-|-|TRBJ1-3
CGIVYSGNTIYF
TGTGGCATAGTCTACTCTGGAAACACCATATATTTT
>TRBV7-9|-|-|TRBJ1-5
CASSLDGSGNQPQHF
TGTGCCAGCAGCTTAGATGGCAGTGGCAATCAGCCCCAGCATTTT
>TRBV23-1|-|few|TRBJ1-5
CASSQSLGRVGNQPQHF
TGCGCCAGCAGTCAATCGTTAGGGAGAGTTGGCAATCAGCCCCAGCATTTT
>TRBV30|-|-|TRBJ2-1
CAWSAGEYNEQFF
TGTGCCTGGAGTGCAGGGGAATACAATGAGCAGTTCTTC
>TRBV7-3|-|-|TRBJ2-3
CAKGLKTDTQYF
TGTGCCAAGGGACTTAAGACAGATACGCAGTATTTT